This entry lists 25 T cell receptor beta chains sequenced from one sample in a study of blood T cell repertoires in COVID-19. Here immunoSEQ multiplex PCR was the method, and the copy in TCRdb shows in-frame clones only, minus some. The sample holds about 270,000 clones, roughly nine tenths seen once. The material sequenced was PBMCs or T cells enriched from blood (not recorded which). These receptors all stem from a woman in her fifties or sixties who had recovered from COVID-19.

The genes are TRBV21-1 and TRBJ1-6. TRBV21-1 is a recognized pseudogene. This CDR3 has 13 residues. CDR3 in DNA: TGTGCCTCTAAGCAAGATTATAATTCACCCCTCCACTTT. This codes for CASKQDYNSPLHF.

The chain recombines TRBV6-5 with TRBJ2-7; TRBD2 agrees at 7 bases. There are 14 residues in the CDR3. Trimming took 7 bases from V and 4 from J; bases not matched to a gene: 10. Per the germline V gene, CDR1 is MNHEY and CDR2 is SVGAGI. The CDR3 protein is CASTVASGTYEQYF. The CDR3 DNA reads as TGTGCCAGCACGGTAGCCAGCGGGACGTACGAGCAGTACTTC.

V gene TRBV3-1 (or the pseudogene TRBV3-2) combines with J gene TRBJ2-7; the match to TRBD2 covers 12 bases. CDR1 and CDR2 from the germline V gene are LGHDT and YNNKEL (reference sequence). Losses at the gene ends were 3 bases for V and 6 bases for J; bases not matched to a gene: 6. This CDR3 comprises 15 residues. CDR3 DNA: TGTGCCAGCAGCCAGAGACTAGCGGGAGTCGGCGAGCAGTACTTC. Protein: CASSQRLAGVGEQYF.

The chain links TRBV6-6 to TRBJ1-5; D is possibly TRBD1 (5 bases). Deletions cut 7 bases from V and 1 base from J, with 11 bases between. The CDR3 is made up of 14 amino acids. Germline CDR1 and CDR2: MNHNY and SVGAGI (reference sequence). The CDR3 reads CASTLDTSNQPQHF. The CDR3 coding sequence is TGTGCCAGCACCCTGGACACGAGCAATCAGCCCCAGCATTTT.

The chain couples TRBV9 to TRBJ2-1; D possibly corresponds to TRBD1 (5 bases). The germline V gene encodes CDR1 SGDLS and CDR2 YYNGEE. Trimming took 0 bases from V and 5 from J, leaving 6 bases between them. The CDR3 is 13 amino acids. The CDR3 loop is CASSVAGNNEQFF. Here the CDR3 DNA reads TGTGCCAGCAGCGTAGCAGGGAACAATGAGCAGTTCTTC. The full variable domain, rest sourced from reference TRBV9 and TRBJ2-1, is DSGVTQTPKHLITATGQRVTLRCSPRSGDLSVYWYQQSLDQGLQFLIQYYNGEERAKGNILERFSAQQFPDLHSELNLSSLELGDSALYFCASSVAGNNEQFFGPGTRLTVL.

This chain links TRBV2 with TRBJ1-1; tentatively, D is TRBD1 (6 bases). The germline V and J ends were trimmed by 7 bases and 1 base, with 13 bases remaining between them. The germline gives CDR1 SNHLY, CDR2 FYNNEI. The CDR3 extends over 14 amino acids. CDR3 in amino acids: CASIWGGQNTEAFF. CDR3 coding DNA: TGTGCCAGCATATGGGGGGGCCAGAACACTGAAGCTTTCTTT.

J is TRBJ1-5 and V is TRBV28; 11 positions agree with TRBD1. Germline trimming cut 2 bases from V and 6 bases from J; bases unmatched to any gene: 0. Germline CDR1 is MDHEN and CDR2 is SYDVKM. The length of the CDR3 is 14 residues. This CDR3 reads CASSLGQGAQPQHF. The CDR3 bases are TGTGCCAGCAGTTTAGGACAGGGGGCTCAGCCCCAGCATTTT.

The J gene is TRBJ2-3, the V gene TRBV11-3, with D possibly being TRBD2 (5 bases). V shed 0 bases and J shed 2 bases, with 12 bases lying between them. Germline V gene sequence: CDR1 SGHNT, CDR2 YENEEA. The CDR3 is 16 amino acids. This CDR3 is CASSLDRGSDTDTQYF. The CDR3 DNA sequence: TGTGCCAGCAGCTTAGATCGGGGAAGCGACACAGATACGCAGTATTTT.

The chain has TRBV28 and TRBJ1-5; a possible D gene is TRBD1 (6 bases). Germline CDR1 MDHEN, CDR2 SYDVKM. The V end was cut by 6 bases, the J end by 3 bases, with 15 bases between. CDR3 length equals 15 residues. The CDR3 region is CASSPWGGHNQPQHF. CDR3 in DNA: TGTGCCAGCAGCCCATGGGGGGGGCACAATCAGCCCCAGCATTTT.

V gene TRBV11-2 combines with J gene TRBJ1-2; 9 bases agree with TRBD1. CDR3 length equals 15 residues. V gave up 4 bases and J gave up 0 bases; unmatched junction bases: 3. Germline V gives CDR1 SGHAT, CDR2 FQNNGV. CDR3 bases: TGTGCCAGCAGCTCCTGGGACAGGGCTAACTATGGCTACACCTTC. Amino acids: CASSSWDRANYGYTF.

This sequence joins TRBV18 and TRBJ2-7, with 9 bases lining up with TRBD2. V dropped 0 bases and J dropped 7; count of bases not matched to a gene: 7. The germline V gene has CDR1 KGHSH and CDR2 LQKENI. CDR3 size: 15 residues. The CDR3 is CASSPPAGGPGEQYF. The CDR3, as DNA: TGTGCCAGCTCACCACCTGCGGGAGGGCCCGGAGAGCAGTACTTC.

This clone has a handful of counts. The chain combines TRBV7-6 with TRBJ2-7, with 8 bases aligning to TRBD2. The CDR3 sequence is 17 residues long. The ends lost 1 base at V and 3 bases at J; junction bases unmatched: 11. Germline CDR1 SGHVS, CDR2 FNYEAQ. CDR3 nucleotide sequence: TGTGCCAGCAGCTTAGAAACTCGGCTAGCGGGCAACTACGAGCAGTACTTC. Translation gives CASSLETRLAGNYEQYF.

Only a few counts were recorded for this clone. CDR3 in amino acids: CASSYSGSRYSPLHF. CDR3 bases: TGTGCCAGCAGTTATTCGGGGTCTAGGTATTCACCCCTCCACTTT. The chain couples TRBV6-5 to TRBJ1-6; no clear D gene. Trimming removed 3 bases at V and 8 bases at J, with 14 bases between. Germline CDR1 reads MNHEY; CDR2 reads SVGAGI. The CDR3 consists of 15 residues.

CDR3 loop: CASSPQSSGSTDTQYF. DNA for the CDR3: TGTGCCAGCAGCCCGCAATCTAGCGGATCCACAGATACGCAGTATTTT. This chain joins TRBV9 and TRBJ2-3, with TRBD2 matching over 7 bases. The germline V gene encodes CDR1 SGDLS and CDR2 YYNGEE. V lost 4 bases, J lost 2 bases, and 10 bases stayed unmatched. The CDR3 is made up of 16 amino acids.

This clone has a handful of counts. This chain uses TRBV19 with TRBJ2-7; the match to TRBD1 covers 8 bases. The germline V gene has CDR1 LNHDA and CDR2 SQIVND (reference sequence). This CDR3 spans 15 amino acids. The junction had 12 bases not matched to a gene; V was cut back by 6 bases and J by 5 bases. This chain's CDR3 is CASSPRTGNSHEQYF. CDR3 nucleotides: TGTGCCAGTAGCCCTAGGACAGGGAATTCCCACGAGCAGTACTTC.

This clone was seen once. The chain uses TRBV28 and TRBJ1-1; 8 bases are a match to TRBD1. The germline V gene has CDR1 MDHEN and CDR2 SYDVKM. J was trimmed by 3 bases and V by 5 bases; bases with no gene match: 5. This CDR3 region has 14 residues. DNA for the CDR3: TGTGCCAGCAGTGTGAGACAGGGGCACACTGAAGCTTTCTTT. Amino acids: CASSVRQGHTEAFF.

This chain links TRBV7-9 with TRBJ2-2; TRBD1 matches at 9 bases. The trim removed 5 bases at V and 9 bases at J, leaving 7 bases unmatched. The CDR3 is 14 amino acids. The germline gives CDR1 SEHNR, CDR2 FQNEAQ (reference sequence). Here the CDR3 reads CASSPRQGVRELFF. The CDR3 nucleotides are TGTGCCAGCAGCCCAAGACAGGGGGTGAGGGAGCTGTTTTTT.

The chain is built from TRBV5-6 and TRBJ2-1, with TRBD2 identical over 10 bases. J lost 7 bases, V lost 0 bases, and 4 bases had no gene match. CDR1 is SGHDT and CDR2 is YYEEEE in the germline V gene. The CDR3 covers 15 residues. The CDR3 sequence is CASSLGLAGVNEQFF. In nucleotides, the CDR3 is TGTGCCAGCAGCTTGGGCCTAGCGGGAGTGAATGAGCAGTTCTTC.

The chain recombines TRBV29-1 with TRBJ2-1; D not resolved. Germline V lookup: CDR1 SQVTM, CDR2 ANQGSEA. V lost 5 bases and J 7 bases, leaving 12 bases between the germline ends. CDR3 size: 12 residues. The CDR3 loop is CSVSRTENEQFF. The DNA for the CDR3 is TGCAGCGTTTCCCGCACGGAGAATGAGCAGTTCTTC.

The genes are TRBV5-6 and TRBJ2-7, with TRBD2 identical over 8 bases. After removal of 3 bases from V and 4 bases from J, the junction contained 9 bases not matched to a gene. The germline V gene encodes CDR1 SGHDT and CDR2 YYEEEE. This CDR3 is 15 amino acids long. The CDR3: CASSYRLREVYEQYF. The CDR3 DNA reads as TGTGCCAGCAGCTACCGCTTGCGGGAGGTATACGAGCAGTACTTC.

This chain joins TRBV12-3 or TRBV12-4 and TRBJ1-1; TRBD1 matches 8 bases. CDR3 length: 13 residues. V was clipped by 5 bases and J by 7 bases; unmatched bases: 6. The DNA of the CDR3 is TGTGCCAGCAGTCCGGACAGGGCGGTTGAAGCTTTCTTT. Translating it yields CASSPDRAVEAFF.

The CDR3 sequence is CASRRTGYNEQFF. CDR3 nucleotides: TGTGCCAGCAGAAGGACGGGATACAATGAGCAGTTCTTC. The chain employs TRBV27 and TRBJ2-1; TRBD2 might be the D (5 bases). Trimming cost V 6 bases and J 4 bases, with 10 bases left between them. Germline V gene lookup returns CDR1 MNHEY and CDR2 SMNVEV (reference sequence). The CDR3 loop spans 13 amino acids.

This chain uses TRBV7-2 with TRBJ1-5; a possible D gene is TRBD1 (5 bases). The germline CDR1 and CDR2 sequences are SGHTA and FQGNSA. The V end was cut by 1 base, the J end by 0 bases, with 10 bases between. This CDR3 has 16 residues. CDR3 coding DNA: TGTGCCAGCAGCTTAGATTCAGGGTATAGCAATCAGCCCCAGCATTTT. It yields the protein CASSLDSGYSNQPQHF.

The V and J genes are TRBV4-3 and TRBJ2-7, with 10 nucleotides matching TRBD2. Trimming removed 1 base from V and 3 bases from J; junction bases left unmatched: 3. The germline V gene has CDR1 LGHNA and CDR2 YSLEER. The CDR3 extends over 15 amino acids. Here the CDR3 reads CASSQGTSGIYEQYF. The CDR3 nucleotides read TGCGCCAGCAGCCAAGGGACTAGCGGTATCTACGAGCAGTACTTC.

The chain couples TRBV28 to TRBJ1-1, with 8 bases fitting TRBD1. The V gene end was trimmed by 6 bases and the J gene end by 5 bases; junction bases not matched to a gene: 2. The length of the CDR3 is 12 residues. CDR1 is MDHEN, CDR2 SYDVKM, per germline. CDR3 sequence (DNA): TGTGCCAGCAGCCGGGACAGGACTGAAGCTTTCTTT. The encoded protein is CASSRDRTEAFF.